This is a list of T cell receptor beta chains from one sample in a study of T-cell memory formation after mild COVID-19. TCRdb ran MiXCR on the 5' RACE reads and lists one entry per CDR3 protein. There are about 110,000 distinct CDR3 sequences in the sample; around 12% occur only once, and 27% lies in the top ten. Material for sequencing was PBMCs or a T cell subset sorted from them (not recorded which). The receptors here all came from an adult woman who had mild COVID-19 (a few samples of this study predate the infection). Cell type and time point are not known. The CDR3 runs from the conserved cysteine through the conserved F or W. Each record gives: clone size, J gene, V gene, D gene, CDR3 length, CDR3 protein, CDR3 DNA. The D gene is left open where the match is weak. Size is omitted from some rows. Given values are once, few, many or a class for expanded clones.

NA | TRBJ2-5 | TRBV7-9 | TRBD2 | 15 | CASSSGLAEQETQYF | TGTGCCAGCAGCTCGGGACTAGCGGAACAAGAGACCCAGTACTTC
few | TRBJ2-5 | TRBV15 | NA | 13 | CATRGTQQETQYF | TGTGCCACCCGAGGCACCCAACAAGAGACCCAGTACTTC
NA | TRBJ2-1 | TRBV12-3/TRBV12-4 | TRBD2 | 19 | CASKGWREGLTSSYNEQFF | TGTGCCAGCAAAGGATGGAGGGAGGGCCTGACGAGCTCCTACAATGAGCAGTTCTTC
NA | TRBJ1-2 | TRBV5-1 | NA | 14 | CASSLAADNYGYTF | TGCGCCAGCAGCTTGGCTGCGGACAACTATGGCTACACCTTC
NA | TRBJ1-1 | TRBV12-3/TRBV12-4 | TRBD1 | 12 | CASRGDSLEAFF | TGTGCCAGCAGGGGGGACAGCCTTGAAGCTTTCTTT
NA | TRBJ1-1 | TRBV4-2 | NA | 15 | CASSQRLGAGTEAFF | TGTGCCAGCAGCCAAAGGTTAGGGGCGGGCACTGAAGCTTTCTTT
NA | TRBJ1-2 | TRBV5-6 | TRBD1 | 16 | CASSLGRGTGPYGYTF | TGTGCCAGCAGCTTGGGGCGCGGGACAGGGCCCTATGGCTACACCTTC
NA | TRBJ2-7 | TRBV5-1 | NA | 11 | CASSEDYEQYF | TGCGCCAGCAGCGAGGACTACGAGCAGTACTTC
NA | TRBJ2-1 | TRBV5-1 | TRBD1 | 16 | CASSFERDRVYNEQFF | TGCGCCAGCAGTTTTGAGCGGGACAGGGTATACAATGAGCAGTTCTTC
NA | TRBJ2-7 | TRBV7-6 | NA | 15 | CASSLRPSGESEQYF | TGTGCCAGCAGCTTACGACCCTCAGGCGAATCCGAGCAGTACTTC
NA | TRBJ1-1 | TRBV10-3 | TRBD1 | 13 | CASYRGLNTEAFF | TGTGCCAGTTACAGGGGACTGAACACTGAAGCTTTCTTT
NA | TRBJ2-7 | TRBV2 | NA | 13 | CASGPDGNFEQYF | TGTGCCAGCGGGCCAGACGGGAACTTCGAGCAGTACTTC
NA | TRBJ2-7 | TRBV20-1 | NA | 13 | CSARDPGAGEQYF | TGCAGTGCTAGAGACCCGGGAGCTGGGGAGCAGTACTTC
NA | TRBJ2-5 | TRBV6-6 | TRBD1 | 16 | CASSYPSDRGEETQYF | TGTGCCAGCAGTTACCCATCGGACAGGGGGGAAGAGACCCAGTACTTC
few | TRBJ2-1 | TRBV7-9 | NA | 11 | CASSTLLGQFF | TGTGCCAGCAGCACCCTTTTGGGCCAGTTCTTC
few | TRBJ2-2 | TRBV12-3/TRBV12-4 | TRBD1 | 16 | CASSYRTGVGAGELFF | TGTGCCAGCAGTTACCGGACAGGGGTTGGGGCCGGGGAGCTGTTTTTT
NA | TRBJ2-3 | TRBV27 | NA | 15 | CASSLFSGITDTQYF | TGTGCCAGCAGTTTATTTAGCGGTATCACAGATACGCAGTATTTT
few | TRBJ2-7 | TRBV3-1 | NA | 15 | CASSPQLGEKYEQYF | TGTGCCAGCAGCCCCCAACTAGGAGAGAAGTACGAGCAGTACTTC
many | TRBJ2-3 | TRBV7-9 | NA | 13 | CASSSGGTDTQYF | TGTGCCAGCAGTTCAGGGGGCACAGATACGCAGTATTTT
few | TRBJ2-3 | TRBV9 | NA | 19 | CASSDPGTDLATSTDTQYF | TGTGCCAGCAGCGACCCCGGGACGGACCTAGCTACTAGCACAGATACGCAGTATTTT
few | TRBJ1-1 | TRBV27 | NA | 14 | CASSLGAANTEAFF | TGTGCCAGCAGTTTGGGCGCAGCGAACACTGAAGCTTTCTTT
few | TRBJ1-1 | TRBV4-1 | NA | 15 | CASSPGTGTDTEAFF | TGCGCCAGCAGCCCCGGGACGGGGACTGACACTGAAGCTTTCTTT
medium-sized | TRBJ2-3 | TRBV7-9 | NA | 16 | CASTLVQGSPTDTQYF | TGTGCCAGCACCCTAGTCCAAGGGTCCCCCACAGATACGCAGTATTTT
NA | TRBJ2-3 | TRBV29-1 | NA | 13 | CSAGGGSTDTQYF | TGCAGCGCTGGAGGCGGTAGCACAGATACGCAGTATTTT